The present T cell receptor beta chain was sequenced within a study of blood T cell repertoires in COVID-19. Study in general: Donors in the United States, Italy and Spain gave samples during acute or convalescent COVID-19. Sources were T cells, B-cell-depleted T cells, or PBMCs; the material itself was cDNA or gDNA.

Germline V gene lookup returns CDR1 GTSNPN and CDR2 SVGIG (reference sequence). The CDR3 has 13 amino acids. Trimming removed 0 bases at V and 4 bases at J, with 9 bases between. TCRdb keeps only in-frame clones here, not all; method: immunoSEQ multiplex PCR. The data show about 74,000 clones, around nine tenths seen once. The TCR sequence derives from a woman older than 75 with active or convalescent COVID-19. V gene TRBV30 combines with J gene TRBJ1-2; D gene ambiguous. The sample consisted of peripheral blood. CDR3 in amino acids: CAWSVQSSYGYTF. DNA of the CDR3: TGTGCCTGGAGTGTACAGTCTTCCTATGGCTACACCTTC. Full variable domain (remainder filled in from reference TRBV30 and TRBJ1-2): SQTIHQWPATLVQPVGSPLSLECTVEGTSNPNLYWYRQAAGRGLQLLFYSVGIGQISSEVPQNLSASRPQDRQFILSSKKLLLSDSGFYLCAWSVQSSYGYTFGSGTRLTVV.